A selection of T cell receptor beta chains follows, all from one sample in a study of CD4+ T cells in melanoma. Profiling relied on immunoSEQ multiplex PCR, and the TCRdb table lists in-frame clones only, not all of them. The repertoire consists of about 6,600 clones, with approximately 66% occurring once and the leading ten covering approximately 22%. Sequences were obtained from cells from a culture (not recorded whether cultured in vitro). These receptor sequences come from a human donor with melanoma. Each CDR3 is given with its conserved first and last residue. The order of the fields is clone size, D gene, V gene, J gene, CDR3 protein, CDR3 DNA. The D gene is left open where the match is weak. Part of the rows lack a size; the others show once, few, many or a class for expanded clones.

>once|-|TRBV19|TRBJ2-3
CASSIVQGTDTQYF
TGTGCCAGTAGTATAGTACAGGGCACAGATACGCAGTATTTT
>-|-|TRBV13|TRBJ2-7
CASSSSFAGLGGEQYF
TGTGCCAGCAGCTCGTCATTCGCAGGGCTGGGAGGAGAGCAGTACTTC
>-|TRBD2|TRBV6-6|TRBJ2-3
CASSYLAGTTDTQYF
TGTGCCAGCAGTTACTTAGCGGGGACCACAGATACGCAGTATTTT
>-|TRBD1|TRBV6-5|TRBJ1-2
CASSYGTGVPNGYTF
TGTGCCAGCAGTTACGGGACAGGGGTGCCCAATGGCTACACCTTC
>-|-|TRBV21-1|TRBJ1-1
CASSNRDRGPTFF
TGTGCCAGCAGCAACCGGGACAGGGGGCCCACTTTCTTT
>few|-|TRBV4-3|TRBJ1-6
CASRRSDSGNSPLHF
TGCGCCAGCAGGAGGTCCGACAGCGGCAATTCACCCCTCCACTTT
>-|TRBD2|TRBV6-6|TRBJ2-7
CASSYSRGAYEQYF
TGTGCCAGCAGTTACTCTCGGGGGGCCTACGAGCAGTACTTC
>-|-|TRBV5-1|TRBJ1-4
CASSLEGTEKLFF
TGCGCCAGCAGCTTAGAGGGGACTGAAAAACTGTTTTTT
>once|-|TRBV7-3|TRBJ2-1
CASSLTAGRVNEQFF
TGTGCCAGCAGCTTAACTGCAGGCCGCGTAAATGAGCAGTTCTTC
>-|-|TRBV13|TRBJ2-1
CASSLAGLTPWDEQFF
TGTGCCAGCAGCTTAGCCGGACTAACCCCCTGGGATGAGCAGTTCTTC
>-|TRBD1|TRBV7-2|TRBJ2-7
CASSLGGQSYEQYF
TGTGCCAGCAGCTTAGGGGGACAGTCCTACGAGCAGTACTTC
>once|TRBD2|TRBV4-2|TRBJ2-1
CASSTPTSVSYNEQFF
TGTGCCAGCAGCACCCCGACTAGCGTTTCCTACAATGAGCAGTTCTTC
>-|-|TRBV6-5|TRBJ1-2
CASSFQKTDWDGYTF
TGTGCCAGCAGTTTTCAGAAGACAGACTGGGATGGCTACACCTTC
>-|TRBD2|TRBV29-1|TRBJ2-3
CSASPGLGTDTQYF
TGCAGCGCCTCACCGGGACTAGGTACAGATACGCAGTATTTT
>few|-|TRBV6-5|TRBJ2-2
CASSNPAIDTGELFF
TGTGCCAGCAGTAACCCAGCAATAGACACCGGGGAGCTGTTTTTT
>-|TRBD1|TRBV6-5|TRBJ2-1
CASSYSIARGNEQFF
TGTGCCAGCAGTTACTCGATAGCCAGGGGGAATGAGCAGTTCTTC
>-|-|TRBV7-9|TRBJ2-1
CASSLSGVSYNEQFF
TGTGCCAGCAGCTTATCGGGGGTAAGCTACAATGAGCAGTTCTTC
>-|TRBD2|TRBV30|TRBJ2-5
CAWEEKGWSGGRKTQYF
TGTGCCTGGGAAGAAAAGGGCTGGAGCGGGGGGAGGAAGACCCAGTACTTC
>-|TRBD2|TRBV9|TRBJ2-3
CASSVVFGGGASDTQYF
TGTGCCAGCAGCGTAGTTTTTGGCGGGGGGGCATCAGATACGCAGTATTTT
>-|-|TRBV7-2|TRBJ1-2
CASSLGQGNGCTF
TGTGCCAGCAGCTTAGGTCAGGGGAATGGCTGCACCTTC